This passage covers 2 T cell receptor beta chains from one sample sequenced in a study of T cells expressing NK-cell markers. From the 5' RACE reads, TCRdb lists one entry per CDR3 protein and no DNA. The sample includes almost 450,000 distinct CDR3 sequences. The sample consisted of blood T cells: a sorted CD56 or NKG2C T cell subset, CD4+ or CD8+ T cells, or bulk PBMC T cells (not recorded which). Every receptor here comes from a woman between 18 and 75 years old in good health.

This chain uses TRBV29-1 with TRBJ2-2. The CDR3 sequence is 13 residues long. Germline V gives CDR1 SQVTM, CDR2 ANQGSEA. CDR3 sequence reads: CSVEKTGTGELFF.

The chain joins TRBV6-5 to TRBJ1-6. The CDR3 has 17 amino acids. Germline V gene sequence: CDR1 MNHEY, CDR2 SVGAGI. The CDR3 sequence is CASSYSHKSSYNSPLHF.